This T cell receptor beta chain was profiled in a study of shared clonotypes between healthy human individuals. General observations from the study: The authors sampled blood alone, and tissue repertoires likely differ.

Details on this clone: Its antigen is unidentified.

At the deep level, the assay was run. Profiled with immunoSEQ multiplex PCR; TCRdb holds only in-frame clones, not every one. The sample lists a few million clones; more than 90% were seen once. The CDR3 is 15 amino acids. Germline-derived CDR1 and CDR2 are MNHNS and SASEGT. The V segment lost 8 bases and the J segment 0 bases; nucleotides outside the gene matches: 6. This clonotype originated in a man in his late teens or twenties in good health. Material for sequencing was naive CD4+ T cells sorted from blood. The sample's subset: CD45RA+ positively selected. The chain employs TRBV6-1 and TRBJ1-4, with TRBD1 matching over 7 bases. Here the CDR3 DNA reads TGTGCCAGCCAGGACAGGTTTGCAACTAATGAAAAACTGTTTTTT. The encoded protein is CASQDRFATNEKLFF.